This T cell receptor beta chain was captured by sequencing in a study of glioma-infiltrating T cells. Study observations and caveats: Tissue-blood divergence was below expectation in non-neoplastic patients, above in gliomas. CDR3 overlap between tissue and blood was very small.

Germline CDR1 reads ENHRY; CDR2 reads SYGVKD. This CDR3 is 14 amino acids long. With 6 bases removed from V and 0 bases from J, the gap between germline ends came to 9 bases. Using RNA template, CDR3s of TCR alpha and beta were amplified with iRepertoire arm-PCR. One-step reverse transcription and amplification started from approximately 100-400 ng of tissue mRNA or PBMC total RNA. In TCRdb, the multiplex PCR reads were re-called with MiXCR into one record per CDR3 protein. This sample yields 100,000 to 150,000 distinct CDR3 sequences, of which under 30% are seen a single time; around a quarter belongs to the top ten. This clonotype was observed many times. The antigen is not known.

The chain has TRBV10-3 and TRBJ1-3; the D is unclear. Sequencing was done on a sample of glioma tissue, nonneoplastic brain tissue, or PBMCs (not recorded which). The receptor's source is a human donor with low-grade glioma or glioblastoma, undergoing nonglioma brain surgery, or in good health (not recorded which). Here the CDR3 DNA reads TGTGCCATCAGAAGTTCTGCCTCTGGAAACACCATATATTTT. Protein: CAIRSSASGNTIYF.